A selection of T cell receptor beta chains follows, all from one sample in a study of OX40 agonist ivuxolimab in advanced cancers. TCRdb's copy holds only in-frame clones and misses some; the assay was immunoSEQ multiplex PCR. The sample contains approximately 40,000 clones, roughly 87% of which appear only once. Sample: CD4+ or CD8+ T cells sorted from blood, taken in a trial of the OX40 agonist ivuxolimab. Receptors originate from an adult with an advanced solid tumor such as melanoma, head and neck, liver or kidney cancer. Each CDR3 is given with its conserved first and last residue. A D gene is named only where the DNA matches it firmly. Clone size, where shown, is once, few, many, or a class for clones that have expanded.

d_gene: TRBD2; v_gene: TRBV7-2; j_gene: TRBJ2-7; abundance: once; CDR3nt: TGTGCCAGCAGCTTAGTGCTAGCGGCTGACTACGAGCAGTACTTC; CDR3aa: CASSLVLAADYEQYF
d_gene: .; v_gene: TRBV5-4; j_gene: TRBJ1-1; abundance: .; CDR3nt: TGTGCCAGCAGCCTAGGTGAGCGGACTGAAGCTTTCTTT; CDR3aa: CASSLGERTEAFF
d_gene: TRBD1; v_gene: TRBV4-3; j_gene: TRBJ2-7; abundance: .; CDR3nt: TGCGCCAGCAGCCAAGCGATTAACCGGGACAGGGGTAACGAGCAGTACTTC; CDR3aa: CASSQAINRDRGNEQYF
d_gene: .; v_gene: TRBV2; j_gene: TRBJ2-7; abundance: .; CDR3nt: TGTGCCAGCAAACAGAACGTTTGGGAGCAGTACTTC; CDR3aa: CASKQNVWEQYF
d_gene: .; v_gene: TRBV6-1; j_gene: TRBJ2-7; abundance: .; CDR3nt: TGTGCCATCAGTGGGGACGAAGTGGGGGGCTCCTACGAGCAGTACTTC; CDR3aa: CAISGDEVGGSYEQYF
d_gene: .; v_gene: TRBV14; j_gene: TRBJ1-2; abundance: .; CDR3nt: TGTGCCAGCAGCCAAGATAACGCGGCGGCCAGGGACACGGCAGGGAACTATGGCTACACCTTC; CDR3aa: CASSQDNAAARDTAGNYGYTF
d_gene: TRBD1; v_gene: TRBV5-6; j_gene: TRBJ1-2; abundance: .; CDR3nt: TGTGCCAGCAGCTTGGGCGGACAGGGCCATGGCTACACCTTC; CDR3aa: CASSLGGQGHGYTF
d_gene: TRBD2; v_gene: TRBV4-1; j_gene: TRBJ2-7; abundance: .; CDR3nt: TGCGCCAGCAGCCGCTCTACTAGCGGACTCTACGAGCAGTACTTC; CDR3aa: CASSRSTSGLYEQYF
d_gene: TRBD2; v_gene: TRBV4-2; j_gene: TRBJ2-3; abundance: .; CDR3nt: TGTGCCAGCAGCGGACTAGCGGGTCCTCGATCGGGCGATACGCAGTATTTT; CDR3aa: CASSGLAGPRSGDTQYF
d_gene: TRBD2; v_gene: TRBV10-3; j_gene: TRBJ2-2; abundance: .; CDR3nt: TGTGCCATCAGTGAGTCCGGTAGCGGGGGGCCGGGCACCGGGGAGCTGTTTTTT; CDR3aa: CAISESGSGGPGTGELFF
d_gene: .; v_gene: TRBV5-6; j_gene: TRBJ2-1; abundance: .; CDR3nt: TGTGCCAGCAGCTTGGTAGGGGGAAGGGGATACAATGAGCAGTTCTTC; CDR3aa: CASSLVGGRGYNEQFF
d_gene: .; v_gene: TRBV11-2; j_gene: TRBJ1-1; abundance: .; CDR3nt: TGTGCCAGCAGCTTAGTGGCAGGGTCAAACGAAGCTTTCTTT; CDR3aa: CASSLVAGSNEAFF
d_gene: .; v_gene: TRBV6-5; j_gene: TRBJ2-1; abundance: .; CDR3nt: TGTGCCAGCAGTTACGAGGGAAGCTCCTACAATGAGCAGTTCTTC; CDR3aa: CASSYEGSSYNEQFF
d_gene: TRBD1; v_gene: TRBV15; j_gene: TRBJ1-5; abundance: .; CDR3nt: TGTGCCACCAGCAGAGATAACGCAGGGGGCGGTTCTAATCAGCCCCAGCATTTT; CDR3aa: CATSRDNAGGGSNQPQHF
d_gene: .; v_gene: TRBV6-4; j_gene: TRBJ2-3; abundance: .; CDR3nt: TGTGCCAGCAGTGACCGGGCAGGAGATACGCAGTATTTT; CDR3aa: CASSDRAGDTQYF
d_gene: TRBD1; v_gene: TRBV7-9; j_gene: TRBJ2-2; abundance: .; CDR3nt: TGTGCCAGCAGCTTTCCCGGGACAGGACCCGGGGAGCTGTTTTTT; CDR3aa: CASSFPGTGPGELFF
d_gene: TRBD2; v_gene: TRBV13; j_gene: TRBJ2-7; abundance: .; CDR3nt: TGTGCCAGCAGCTTTAGCGGGGATAATTACGAGCAGTACTTC; CDR3aa: CASSFSGDNYEQYF
d_gene: .; v_gene: TRBV4-2; j_gene: TRBJ1-5; abundance: .; CDR3nt: TGTGCCAGCAGCCTCTCCGCGGGTAGCAATCAGCCCCAGCATTTT; CDR3aa: CASSLSAGSNQPQHF
d_gene: TRBD1; v_gene: TRBV19; j_gene: TRBJ1-6; abundance: .; CDR3nt: TGTGCCAGTAGCGGGACAGGGGATTCACCCCTCCACTTT; CDR3aa: CASSGTGDSPLHF
d_gene: TRBD1; v_gene: TRBV7-9; j_gene: TRBJ1-4; abundance: .; CDR3nt: TGTGCCAGCAGCTCAGACAGGGTTGAAAAACTGTTTTTT; CDR3aa: CASSSDRVEKLFF
d_gene: .; v_gene: TRBV5-1; j_gene: TRBJ1-1; abundance: .; CDR3nt: TGCGCCAGCAGCTTGGCCGCGGTCGGGGGGTATACTGAAGCTTTCTTT; CDR3aa: CASSLAAVGGYTEAFF
d_gene: TRBD1; v_gene: TRBV30; j_gene: TRBJ2-7; abundance: .; CDR3nt: TGTGCCTGGAGTTTTGGGACAGGGAGTAGCTACGAGCAGTACTTC; CDR3aa: CAWSFGTGSSYEQYF
d_gene: .; v_gene: TRBV30; j_gene: TRBJ1-1; abundance: .; CDR3nt: TGTGCCTGGAGTGTTCCAGCCACTGAAGCTTTCTTT; CDR3aa: CAWSVPATEAFF
d_gene: .; v_gene: TRBV29-1; j_gene: TRBJ2-7; abundance: .; CDR3nt: TGCAGCGTTGTTAGGCCCGCGATAACCTACGAGCAGTACTTC; CDR3aa: CSVVRPAITYEQYF
d_gene: .; v_gene: TRBV27; j_gene: TRBJ2-1; abundance: .; CDR3nt: TGTGCCAGCAGTTTGCGTGGATGGGGTAACAATGAGCAGTTCTTC; CDR3aa: CASSLRGWGNNEQFF
d_gene: .; v_gene: TRBV7-9; j_gene: TRBJ1-6; abundance: .; CDR3nt: TGTGCCAGCAGCTTGGAGCCGGGGGCTAATTCACCCCTCCACTTT; CDR3aa: CASSLEPGANSPLHF
d_gene: .; v_gene: TRBV6-4; j_gene: TRBJ1-3; abundance: .; CDR3nt: TGTGCCAGCAGTGATGCCGCTGGAAACACCATATATTTT; CDR3aa: CASSDAAGNTIYF
d_gene: .; v_gene: TRBV19; j_gene: TRBJ2-4; abundance: .; CDR3nt: TGTGCCAGTAGTATCGGGCGGGATGATTTCATTCAGTACTTC; CDR3aa: CASSIGRDDFIQYF
d_gene: .; v_gene: TRBV19; j_gene: TRBJ1-1; abundance: .; CDR3nt: TGTGCCAGTAGTCCCATTGGTGGCACTGAAGCTTTCTTT; CDR3aa: CASSPIGGTEAFF
d_gene: TRBD1; v_gene: TRBV19; j_gene: TRBJ1-6; abundance: few; CDR3nt: TGTGCCAGTAGCATCGACAGGGGAAATTCACCCCTCCACTTT; CDR3aa: CASSIDRGNSPLHF
d_gene: TRBD1; v_gene: TRBV6-1; j_gene: TRBJ1-1; abundance: .; CDR3nt: TGTGCCAGCAGTGAATTTCTCGGACAGGCCGACACTGAAGCTTTCTTT; CDR3aa: CASSEFLGQADTEAFF
d_gene: .; v_gene: TRBV5-4; j_gene: TRBJ1-6; abundance: once; CDR3nt: TGTGCCAGCAGTTTGGAGACATCAGCAAATTCACCCCTCCACTTT; CDR3aa: CASSLETSANSPLHF
d_gene: TRBD1; v_gene: TRBV7-9; j_gene: TRBJ2-7; abundance: once; CDR3nt: TGTGCCAGCGCTATAGGGGGCCCCGAGCAGTACTTC; CDR3aa: CASAIGGPEQYF